This record covers a single TCR beta chain. Its antigen remains unidentified. There are no base qualities to consult, and no much larger clone falls within one base. The V end loses 6 bases and the J end loses 5 bases, and a stretch of 13 bases separates them. From a lookup of the germline V gene, CDR1 and CDR2 are SQVTM and ANQGSEA. From cysteine to phenylalanine, the CDR3 is 13 amino acids long. Of the read, only the CDR3 DNA is kept; its 39 bases are in frame from base 1. The library was generated by the immunoSEQ multiplex PCR assay. For the multiplex PCR, a mixture combining 60 forward primers for TCR Vbeta segments and 13 reverse primers for TCR Jbeta segments was used. Amplification of the CDR3 region of rearranged TCR beta genes was performed with a multiplex PCR assay on genomic DNA. On the Illumina HiSeq System, the amplified TCR beta libraries were sequenced as 87-base-pair reads. As for the authors' bioinformatics: A later analysis tallied approximately 87 million unique TCR beta chains across the 650 to 750 repertoires, and about 12 million of those chains were shared by two or more donors. Raw reads were error-corrected and collapsed into unique sequences with a nearest-neighbor algorithm that merged closely related sequences to remove PCR and sequencing errors. V, D and J gene segments were assigned by aligning CDR3 sequences to IMGT reference sequences. For a sequence to be retained, a match of at least six nucleotides to both a V gene segment and a J gene segment was required. Rearrangements were classified as productive when the CDR3 lacked stop codons and remained in frame with V and J, and all other rearrangements were classified as non-productive. Following IMGT convention, CDR3 was defined as the stretch from the second conserved V-encoded cysteine up to the conserved J-encoded phenylalanine. The earlier analysis of some 550 of the donors excluded any sequence lacking an unambiguous match to a single V gene segment. An earlier analysis of 500 to 700 of the donors classified V segments as functional when productive rearrangements were above 56.7% and as segregating when the standard deviation between donors was above 5%. To diagnose cytomegalovirus status from the catalog of TCR beta chain sequences, a statistical classification framework was built. In a later analysis, TCR nucleotide sequences were compared against IMGT/GENE-DB human TR gene sequences so that V and J genes could be assigned. The TCRdist pipeline was used in a later analysis to assign CDR3 sequences and most-parsimonious VDJ recombination scenarios. In a later analysis, each TCR beta chain was defined by its CDR3 amino acid sequence together with its V-gene family, and reads lacking a unique V-gene family were excluded. To address suspected cross-contamination and a sequencing artifact, a later analysis removed several hundred highly shared, low-generation-probability nucleotide sequences. For each public chain, a later analysis derived a clonal expansion index from normalized ranks of inferred template counts within each repertoire. A later analysis computed generation probabilities with a VDJ recombination model fitted to out-of-frame rearrangements, and checked the results against IGoR. In a later analysis, TCR-TCR, TCR-HLA and TCR-CMV co-occurrence was scored with hypergeometric tests, and a repertoire-size bias correction was applied to TCR pairs. In a later analysis, false discovery rates were estimated by permuting HLA or CMV assignments 20 times. In a later analysis, co-occurring TCRs were grouped using DBSCAN, with TCRdist sequence similarity added in when clustering inside HLA-allele-positive subsets. Repertoires with fewer than 30,000 or more than 120,000 public chains were left out of co-occurrence clustering, as were several repertoires with anomalous nucleotide sharing. The immuneACCESS repertoire file appears here via TCRdb, limited to in-frame rearrangements. These files lack a portion of the clones; in checked studies, under half of the deficit traces to unresolved V genes, and the cause of the others is not known. That table gives V, J and clone size, and the DNA gave D and trimming. The sample yields roughly 90,000 clones; approximately 85% were counted once. About 3.7% of the sample is in the top ten clones.

The cohort comprised approximately 700 healthy bone marrow donors. At the time of sampling, all cohort members were nominally healthy, though unrecorded immune exposures were likely present. The donor tested CMV seropositive, placing the donor among the roughly 300 seropositive members of the cohort. Every donor gave a peripheral blood sample, and the peripheral blood mononuclear cells from that sample were used for TCR beta sequencing. Genomic DNA extraction from the blood cell samples was performed with the Qiagen DNeasy Blood Extraction Kit. This record belongs to a study of cytomegalovirus exposure and HLA in healthy donors (dated 2017 in TCRdb). Turning to the overall study: According to an earlier analysis of several hundred of the donors, roughly 180 million T cells yielded roughly 110 million unique TCR beta sequences and 276 Gb of sequence data. Approximately 310 gigabases of sequencing data and tens of millions of unique TCR sequences were included in an early release covering under 650 HLA-typed donors. Across roughly 420 genotyped donors of the cohort, an average of 235,054 unique TCR beta nucleotide sequences per donor were sequenced, and roughly 20% of those sequences were non-productive. The number of typed donors differed by locus: about 620-640 for A, B, C, DRB1 and DQB1; 522 for DQA1; fewer than 610 for DPA1; and some 430 for DPB1. The study aimed to test whether signatures of past pathogen exposure could be identified by cataloging public T cell receptors. To decide whether each TCR beta V gene segment behaved as functional or pseudogenic, an earlier analysis of approximately 620 of the donors relied on high-throughput TCR beta sequencing. Rather than using new phenotypic data, the later analysis identified candidate immune exposures from TCR beta sequences and from how often those sequences occurred across donors. HLA typing covered class I and class II loci at four-digit resolution. A later analysis re-examined previously published TCR beta repertoires from hundreds of donors and added high-resolution HLA genotyping to investigate patterns of TCR occurrence. Because of strong linkage in the cohort, five DR-DQ haplotypes were treated as single units for association and clustering. A later genetic analysis took genome-wide SNP genotypes for 398 of the 666 donors and used that subset as a discovery cohort. Donor age, sex, ethnicity and CMV serostatus were compiled alongside the repertoire data. To predict cytomegalovirus infection status, the study brought together high-throughput TCR immunosequencing, statistical association of individual TCRs with disease status, and machine learning. The study used immunosequencing to profile the T cell repertoires of approximately 650 subjects and linked those repertoires to cytomegalovirus serostatus. Among the approximately 400 genotyped donors, roughly 80% belonged to the genetic ancestry cluster associated with self-reported Caucasian donors. All discovery cohort repertoires had been generated on a single sequencing platform. Besides the first cohort of roughly 660 subjects, a separate validation cohort made up of 120 different subjects was used. The paper as a whole reports these results and caveats: A later analysis reported that several top co-occurrence clusters appeared linked to parvovirus B19, influenza, CMV and Epstein-Barr virus. The earlier analysis of 587 of the donors excluded approximately 15 rarely observed V segments, including chromosome 9 orphons, because counts were too low. Linkage disequilibrium might explain the correlated functional status among segregating V segments, but an unknown experimental factor could not be ruled out. Cytomegalovirus status was reported to be diagnosed by the classifier with high specificity and sensitivity in both the original and validation cohorts. Some IMGT-functional V segments, including TRBV6-2 and TRBV6-3, could not be told apart with the 87-base-pair reads, so those segments were excluded. In a later genetic analysis, a missense DCLRE1C variant was associated with V-gene and J-gene trimming of TCR beta chains, and the association was replicated in an independent cohort. A few of the identified cytomegalovirus-associated TCR beta chains were confirmed in vitro to be specific for cytomegalovirus antigens. Sequencing depth was assumed to be roughly uniform across donors in the presence/absence analyses, though that assumption may not hold. In a later analysis, more than 15,000 TCR beta sequences were associated with specific HLA alleles at a false discovery rate of 0.05. Because HLA typing was unavailable for some donors at each locus, only the typed subset was used in association tests. CMV serostatus was the only immune exposure information available for the cohort. According to a later genetic analysis, donors in an Asian-associated ancestry cluster had fewer N-insertions in productive TCRs than the approximately 690-donor mean. In a later analysis, most CMV-associated TCR beta chains were found to appear HLA-restricted, with HLA associations seemingly driven largely by CMV exposure. It was suggested by the authors that the approach could potentially be generalized to other disease states and immunological phenotypes. The study listed approximately 150 TCR beta chains as associated with cytomegalovirus. While some public TCRs were present in many individuals, most TCR sequences turned up only very rarely across donors. In a later analysis, the rate of TCR association differed among HLA loci, with DRB1 alleles having the most associated TCRs and HLA-C alleles having the fewest. Only TCR beta chains were sequenced in this cohort, and the absence of alpha or paired-chain data limited detectable features. An earlier analysis of some 590 of the donors showed that most TCR beta V segments appeared in productive rearrangements either about 90% or about 30% of the time, which broadly matched IMGT annotations. In a later analysis, HLA-associated TCR beta chains were found to be more clonally expanded and to have lower generation probabilities than equally common non-associated chains. A cluster of highly shared sequence variants was judged likely to be a technical artifact of the sequencing pipeline. When HLA alleles, especially DR and DQ, strongly co-occurred, TCR associations were difficult to assign to individual alleles. A further reported finding was that TCR beta sequences accurately predicted the HLA-A and HLA-B alleles for most subjects in the first cohort.

This receptor was taken from a man aged 25-40 years in good health and CMV-seropositive. The sample was PBMCs. Here the chain combines TRBV29-1 and TRBJ2-2; 5 matching bases give a weak D call of TRBD2. The CDR3 in this case is CSVQLGGTGELFF. The base sequence is TGCAGCGTGCAACTCGGCGGGACCGGGGAGCTGTTTTTT.